This T cell receptor (beta chain) was captured in a study of blood T cell repertoires in COVID-19. Whole-study context: Donors in the United States, Italy and Spain gave samples during acute or convalescent COVID-19. PBMCs, B-cell-depleted T cells, or T cells were the source of the cDNA or gDNA that made up the material.

From germline, CDR1 is SGHTA and CDR2 FQGNSA. The CDR3 is made up of 15 amino acids. Trimming cost V 5 bases and J 3 bases; bases outside gene matches: 6. Authors' data handling: Amplification of reference gene primers provided the estimated nucleated cell counts. This table comes from immunoSEQ multiplex PCR, and its TCRdb copy is limited to in-frame clones, with some not included. The V and J calls and the clone size are those of that table, but D and trimming were determined from the DNA. The sample includes about 150,000 clones, about nine tenths of them seen just once. The V and J genes are TRBV7-2 and TRBJ1-4; 7 bases are shared with TRBD1. This sequence originates from a human donor in a cohort sampled during active COVID-19. Sequencing was carried out using peripheral blood. The CDR3 coding sequence is TGTGCCAGCAGCCCAGGGACAGTCCCTAATGAAAAACTGTTTTTT. Translation gives CASSPGTVPNEKLFF.